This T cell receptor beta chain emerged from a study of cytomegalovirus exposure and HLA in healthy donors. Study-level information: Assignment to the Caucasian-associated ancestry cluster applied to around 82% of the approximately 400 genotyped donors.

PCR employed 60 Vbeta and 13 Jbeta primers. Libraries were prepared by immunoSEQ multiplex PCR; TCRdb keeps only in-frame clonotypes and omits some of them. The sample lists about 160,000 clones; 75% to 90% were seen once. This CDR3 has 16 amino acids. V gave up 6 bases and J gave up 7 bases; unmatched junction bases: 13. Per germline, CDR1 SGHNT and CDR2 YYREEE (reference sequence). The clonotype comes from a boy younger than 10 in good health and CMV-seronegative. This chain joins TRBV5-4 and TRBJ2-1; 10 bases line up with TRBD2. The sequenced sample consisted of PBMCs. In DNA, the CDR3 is TGTGCCAGCATCGCTTGGGTAGCGGGGGGTGGTAATGAGCAGTTCTTC. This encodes CASIAWVAGGGNEQFF.